This T cell receptor (beta chain) was captured by sequencing in a study of cytomegalovirus exposure and HLA in healthy donors. Overall study findings and caveats: Earlier findings revealed that most TCR beta V segments proved productive either about 90% or about 30% of the time. According to the study, 150 to 200 TCR beta chains were cytomegalovirus-associated.

As regards this clone: Its antigen is still unknown.

Primers: 60 Vbeta forward and 13 Jbeta reverse. Using immunoSEQ multiplex PCR, the repertoire was profiled, and TCRdb retains in-frame clones only, with some absent. The top ten hold around 1.7% of the sample, which has a few hundred thousand clones, around nine tenths seen once. Trimming left V 5 bases short and J 4 bases short, with 9 bases between. Germline CDR1 reads MNHEY; CDR2 reads SVGAGI. This CDR3 is built from 13 residues. This chain links TRBV6-5 with TRBJ1-5; D is undetermined. The sequence was collected from a girl aged 2-10 years in good health and CMV-seronegative. The sequencing input was PBMCs. The CDR3 region is CASSSEANQPQHF. DNA for the CDR3: TGTGCCAGCAGTAGCGAGGCTAATCAGCCCCAGCATTTT.